This T cell receptor (beta chain) stems from a study of cytomegalovirus exposure and HLA in healthy donors. Overall study: In terms of ancestry, the Caucasian-associated cluster contained 75% to 90% of the roughly 360 genotyped donors.

Germline loops: CDR1 LGHNA, CDR2 YNFKEQ. Unmatched junction bases numbered 4, after V lost 0 bases and J lost 2 bases. CDR3 length equals 17 residues. Findings and caveats of the study: When the data were analyzed later, several of the most significant clusters appeared to be linked to common viral pathogens. An analysis was carried out at a later point. It showed that HLA-associated TCR beta chains were more clonally expanded than equally common non-associated chains.

With 60 Vbeta and 13 Jbeta primers, the PCR was carried out. Repertoires were generated with immunoSEQ multiplex PCR, while TCRdb's copy carries only in-frame clones and drops some. The table includes roughly 170,000 clones, over 60% detected once. In regard to this clone: Antigen: not known.

The chain recombines TRBV4-2 with TRBJ2-7; 13 bases align to TRBD2. The sequenced sample consisted of PBMCs. This receptor was obtained from a girl aged 5 to 17 in good health and CMV-seronegative. This CDR3 reads CASSQEGTSGVAYEQYF. The CDR3 bases are TGTGCCAGCAGCCAAGAGGGGACTAGCGGGGTAGCCTACGAGCAGTACTTC.